A selection of T cell receptor beta chains follows, all from one sample in a study of control samples from healthy donors and cancer patients. Generated by immunoSEQ multiplex PCR, the TCRdb table keeps only in-frame clones and is missing some. The sample has about 120,000 clones, around 89% seen once. Material for sequencing was blood. All receptors come from a middle-aged man in good health. CDR3s include the opening cysteine and the closing phenylalanine or tryptophan. The D gene is left open where the match is weak. The size of a clone is reported for some rows only, either as once, few or many, or as a class for expanded clones.

NA	TRBJ1-3	TRBD1	TRBV24-1	TGTGCCACCAGCCCAGGGGGCGAAGGAAACACCATATATTTT	CATSPGGEGNTIYF
NA	TRBJ1-1	NA	TRBV6-1	TGTGCCAGCAGTGAATTCGGGGACACTGAAGCTTTCTTT	CASSEFGDTEAFF
once	TRBJ2-7	NA	TRBV10-2	TGCGCCAGCAGTGCTGGTTACGAGCAGTACTTC	CASSAGYEQYF
few	TRBJ2-7	NA	TRBV7-3	TGTGCCAGCAGCAGCCCAGGTAGGACGGCGAATATCTACGAGCAGTACTTC	CASSSPGRTANIYEQYF
NA	TRBJ1-4	NA	TRBV10-3	TGTGCCATCAGTGAGGTTGGGGGAAAACTGTTTTTT	CAISEVGGKLFF
NA	TRBJ1-1	TRBD1	TRBV2	TGTGCCAGCAAAGGACAGGGGAACACTGAAGCTTTCTTT	CASKGQGNTEAFF
NA	TRBJ1-1	NA	TRBV24-1	TGTGCCACCAGTGATTTGCGCACAACTGAAGCTTTCTTT	CATSDLRTTEAFF
once	TRBJ1-1	NA	TRBV6-5	TGTGCCAGCACCTTAGGTGGGAACACTGAAGCTTTCTTT	CASTLGGNTEAFF
NA	TRBJ2-2	NA	TRBV5-6	TGTGCCAGCAGCTTGCTCGGAGGGGGCACCACCGGGGAGCTGTTTTTT	CASSLLGGGTTGELFF
NA	TRBJ1-5	NA	TRBV11-2	TGTGCCAGCAGCTTAGAGCAGGGGAACAATCAGCCCCAGCATTTT	CASSLEQGNNQPQHF
NA	TRBJ1-4	NA	TRBV4-1	TGCGCCAGCAGCCAAGAGGGTACGAGGAATGAAAAACTGTTTTTT	CASSQEGTRNEKLFF
NA	TRBJ2-7	TRBD2	TRBV7-2	TGTGCCAGCAGCTCCCCCGGGGGGATACCCCAGCAGTACTTC	CASSSPGGIPQQYF
NA	TRBJ2-5	NA	TRBV2	TGTGCCAGCAGTGACCAGGGGTACGCGACCCAGTACTTC	CASSDQGYATQYF
NA	TRBJ2-7	TRBD1	TRBV18	TGTGCCAGCTCACCGGACAGGTACGAGCAGTACTTC	CASSPDRYEQYF
NA	TRBJ2-7	NA	TRBV14	TGTGCCAGCAGCCACCAGGCTAGCTACGAGCAGTACTTC	CASSHQASYEQYF
NA	TRBJ1-2	NA	TRBV7-2	TGTGCCAGCAGCCCCAGCTGGGACTATGGCTACACCTTC	CASSPSWDYGYTF
NA	TRBJ1-5	NA	TRBV6-1	TGTGCCAGCAGTGAATCCTATCAGCCCCAGCATTTT	CASSESYQPQHF
NA	TRBJ2-2	TRBD1	TRBV24-1	TGTGCCACCAGTGGAAGGACAGGGCCGACCGGGGAGCTGTTTTTT	CATSGRTGPTGELFF
NA	TRBJ2-7	NA	TRBV3-1/TRBV3-2	TGTGCCAGCAGCCACCGGGACTCTAACTCCTACGAGCAGTACTTC	CASSHRDSNSYEQYF
NA	TRBJ2-5	NA	TRBV16	TGTGCCAGCAGCCAGGGGACTCAACAAGAGACCCAGTACTTC	CASSQGTQQETQYF
NA	TRBJ1-2	NA	TRBV7-9	TGTGCCAGCAGCCCCCGGGGGGGACCGGGGGGCTACACCTTC	CASSPRGGPGGYTF
NA	TRBJ2-7	TRBD1	TRBV27	TGTGCCAGCAGTTTCGACAGGGACTACGAGCAGTACTTC	CASSFDRDYEQYF